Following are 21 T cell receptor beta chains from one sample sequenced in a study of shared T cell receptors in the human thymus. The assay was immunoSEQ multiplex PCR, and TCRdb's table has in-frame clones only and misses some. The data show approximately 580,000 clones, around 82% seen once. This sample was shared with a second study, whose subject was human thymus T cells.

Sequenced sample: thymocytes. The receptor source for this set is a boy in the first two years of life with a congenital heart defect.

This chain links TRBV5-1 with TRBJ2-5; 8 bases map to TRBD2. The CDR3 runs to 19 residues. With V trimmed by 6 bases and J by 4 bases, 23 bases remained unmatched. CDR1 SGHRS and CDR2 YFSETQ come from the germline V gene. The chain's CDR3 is CASTPGGGSSGNALETQYF. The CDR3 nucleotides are TGCGCCAGCACCCCCGGGGGGGGAAGTAGCGGGAATGCCCTAGAGACCCAGTACTTC.

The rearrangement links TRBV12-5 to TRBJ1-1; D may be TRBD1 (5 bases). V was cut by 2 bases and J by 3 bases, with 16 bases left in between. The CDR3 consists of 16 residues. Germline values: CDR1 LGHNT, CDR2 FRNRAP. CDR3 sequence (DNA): TGTGCTAGTGGTTTGTGGCAGGGCCTACCGGACACTGAAGCTTTCTTT. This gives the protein CASGLWQGLPDTEAFF.

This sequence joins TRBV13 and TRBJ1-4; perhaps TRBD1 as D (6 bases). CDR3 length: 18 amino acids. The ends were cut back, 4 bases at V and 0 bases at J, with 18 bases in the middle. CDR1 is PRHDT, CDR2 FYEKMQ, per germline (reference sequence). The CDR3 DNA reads TGTGCCAGCAGCTCATATGTTGTGACAGGAGCAACTAATGAAAAACTGTTTTTT. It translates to CASSSYVVTGATNEKLFF. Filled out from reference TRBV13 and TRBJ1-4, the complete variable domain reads AAGVIQSPRHLIKEKRETATLKCYPIPRHDTVYWYQQGPGQDPQFLISFYEKMQSDKGSIPDRFSAQQFSDYHSELNMSSLELGDSALYFCASSSYVVTGATNEKLFFGSGTQLSVL.

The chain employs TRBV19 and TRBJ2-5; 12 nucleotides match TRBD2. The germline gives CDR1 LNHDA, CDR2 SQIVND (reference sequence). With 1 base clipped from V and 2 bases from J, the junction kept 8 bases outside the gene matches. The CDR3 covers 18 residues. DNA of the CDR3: TGTGCCAGTAGTATAGTCGGTCTAGCGGGAGGGGGGCAAGAGACCCAGTACTTC. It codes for CASSIVGLAGGGQETQYF.

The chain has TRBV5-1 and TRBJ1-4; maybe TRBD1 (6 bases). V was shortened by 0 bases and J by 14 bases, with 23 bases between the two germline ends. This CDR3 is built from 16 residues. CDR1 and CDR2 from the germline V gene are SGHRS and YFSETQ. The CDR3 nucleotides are TGCGCCAGCAGCTTGGCCCAGGGGCCCCCCGACGGTAGGCTGTTTTTT. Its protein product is CASSLAQGPPDGRLFF.

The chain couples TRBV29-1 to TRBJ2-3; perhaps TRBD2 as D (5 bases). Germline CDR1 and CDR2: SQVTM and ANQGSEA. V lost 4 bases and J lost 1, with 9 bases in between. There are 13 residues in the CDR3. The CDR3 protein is CSVAADRTDTQYF. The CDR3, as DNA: TGCAGCGTTGCAGCGGACCGCACAGATACGCAGTATTTT.

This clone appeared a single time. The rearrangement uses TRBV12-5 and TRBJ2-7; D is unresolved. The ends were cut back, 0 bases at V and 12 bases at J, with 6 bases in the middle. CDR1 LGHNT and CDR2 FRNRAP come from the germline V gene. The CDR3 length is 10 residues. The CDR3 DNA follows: TGTGCTAGTGGTTTGGTACGGTTGTACTTC. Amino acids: CASGLVRLYF. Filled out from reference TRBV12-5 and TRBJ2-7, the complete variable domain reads DARVTQTPRHKVTEMGQEVTMRCQPILGHNTVFWYRQTMMQGLELLAYFRNRAPLDDSGMPKDRFSAEMPDATLATLKIQPSEPRDSAVYFCASGLVRLYFGPGTRLTVT.

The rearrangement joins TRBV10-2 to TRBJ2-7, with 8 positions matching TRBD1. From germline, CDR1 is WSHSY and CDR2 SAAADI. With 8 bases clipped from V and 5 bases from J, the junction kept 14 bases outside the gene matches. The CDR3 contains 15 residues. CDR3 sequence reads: CASHVWTGSYNEQYF. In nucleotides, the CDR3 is TGCGCCAGCCACGTCTGGACAGGGTCCTACAACGAGCAGTACTTC.

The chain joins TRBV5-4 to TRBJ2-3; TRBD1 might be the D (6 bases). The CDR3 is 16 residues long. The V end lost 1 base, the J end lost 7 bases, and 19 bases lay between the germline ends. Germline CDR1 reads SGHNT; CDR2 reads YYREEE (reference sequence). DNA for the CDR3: TGTGCCAGCAGCTTGCAGGACAGAGATAAGGGGAATACGCAGTATTTT. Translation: CASSLQDRDKGNTQYF.

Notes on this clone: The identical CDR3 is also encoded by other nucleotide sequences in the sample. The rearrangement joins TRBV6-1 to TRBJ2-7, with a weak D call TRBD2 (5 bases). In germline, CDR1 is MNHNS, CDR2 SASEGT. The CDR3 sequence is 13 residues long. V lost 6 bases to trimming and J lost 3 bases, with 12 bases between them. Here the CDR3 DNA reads TGTGCCAGCAGGTCCCGAGGGCTCTACGAGCAGTACTTC. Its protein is CASRSRGLYEQYF.

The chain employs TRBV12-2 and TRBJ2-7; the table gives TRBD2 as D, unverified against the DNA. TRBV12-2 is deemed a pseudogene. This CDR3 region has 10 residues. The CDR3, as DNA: TGTGCAAGTCGCTTTCTCGAGCAGTACTTC. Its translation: CASRFLEQYF.

In DNA, the CDR3 is TGTGCCAGCAGCTTAGATCGTTGGCGGGAGTACCGTCATGAGCAGTTCTTC. Encoded protein: CASSLDRWREYRHEQFF. J is TRBJ2-1 and V is TRBV11-2, with TRBD2 matching over 7 bases. This CDR3 is 17 amino acids long. Trimming at V came to 0 bases and at J to 8 bases, leaving 13 bases not matched to a gene. Per germline, CDR1 SGHAT and CDR2 FQNNGV.

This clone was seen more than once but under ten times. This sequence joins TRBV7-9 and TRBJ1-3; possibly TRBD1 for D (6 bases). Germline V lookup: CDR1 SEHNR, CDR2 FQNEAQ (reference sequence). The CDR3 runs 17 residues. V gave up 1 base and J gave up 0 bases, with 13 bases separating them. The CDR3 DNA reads TGTGCCAGCAGCTTAGGTGGGTGGGACACCTCTGGAAACACCATATATTTT. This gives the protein CASSLGGWDTSGNTIYF.

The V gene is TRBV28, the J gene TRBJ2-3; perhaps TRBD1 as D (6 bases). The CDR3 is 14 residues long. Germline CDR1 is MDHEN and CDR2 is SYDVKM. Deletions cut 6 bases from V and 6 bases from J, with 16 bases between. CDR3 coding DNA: TGTGCCAGCAGCCTAAGGGGGAGTAGGGATACGCAGTATTTT. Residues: CASSLRGSRDTQYF.

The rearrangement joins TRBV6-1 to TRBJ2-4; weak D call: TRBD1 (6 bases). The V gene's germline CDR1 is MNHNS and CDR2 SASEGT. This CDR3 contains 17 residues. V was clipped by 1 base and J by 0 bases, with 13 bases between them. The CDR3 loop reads CASSEGTDPLAKNIQYF. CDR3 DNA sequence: TGTGCCAGCAGTGAAGGGACAGATCCCTTAGCCAAAAACATTCAGTACTTC.

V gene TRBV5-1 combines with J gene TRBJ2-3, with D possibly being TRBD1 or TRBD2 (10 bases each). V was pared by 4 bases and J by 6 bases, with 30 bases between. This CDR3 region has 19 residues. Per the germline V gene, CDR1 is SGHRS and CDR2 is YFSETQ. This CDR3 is CASSPGTGEAGGPWDTQYF. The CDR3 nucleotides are TGCGCCAGCAGCCCGGGGACAGGGGAAGCGGGAGGGCCATGGGATACGCAGTATTTT.

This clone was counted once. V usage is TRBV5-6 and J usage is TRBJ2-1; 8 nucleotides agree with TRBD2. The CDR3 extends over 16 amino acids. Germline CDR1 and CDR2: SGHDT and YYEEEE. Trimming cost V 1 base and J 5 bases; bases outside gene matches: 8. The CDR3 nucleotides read TGTGCCAGCAGCTTGAGAAGCGGGAGTTTCGACAATGAGCAGTTCTTC. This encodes CASSLRSGSFDNEQFF. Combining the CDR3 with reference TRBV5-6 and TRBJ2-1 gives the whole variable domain DAGVTQSPTHLIKTRGQQVTLRCSPKSGHDTVSWYQQALGQGPQFIFQYYEEEERQRGNFPDRFSGHQFPNYSSELNVNALLLGDSALYLCASSLRSGSFDNEQFFGPGTRLTVL.

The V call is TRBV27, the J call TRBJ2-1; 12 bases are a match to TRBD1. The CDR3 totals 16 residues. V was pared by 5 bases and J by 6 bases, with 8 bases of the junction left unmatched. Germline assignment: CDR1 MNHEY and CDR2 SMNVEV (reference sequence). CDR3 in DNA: TGTGCCAGCAGTGATCGGGACAGGGGGCCCCGCAATGAGCAGTTCTTC. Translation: CASSDRDRGPRNEQFF.

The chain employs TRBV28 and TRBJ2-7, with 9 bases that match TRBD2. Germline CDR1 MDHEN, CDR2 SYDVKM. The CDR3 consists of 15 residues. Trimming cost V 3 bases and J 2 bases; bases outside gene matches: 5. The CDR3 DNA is TGTGCCAGCAGTTTGACGGGACTAGCCGCCTACGAGCAGTACTTC. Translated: CASSLTGLAAYEQYF.

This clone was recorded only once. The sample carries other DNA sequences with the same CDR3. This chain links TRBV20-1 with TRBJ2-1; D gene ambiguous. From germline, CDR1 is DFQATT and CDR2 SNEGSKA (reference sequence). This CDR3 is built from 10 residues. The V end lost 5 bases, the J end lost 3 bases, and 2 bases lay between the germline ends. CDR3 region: CSARYNEQFF. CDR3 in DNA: TGCAGTGCTCGCTACAATGAGCAGTTCTTC.

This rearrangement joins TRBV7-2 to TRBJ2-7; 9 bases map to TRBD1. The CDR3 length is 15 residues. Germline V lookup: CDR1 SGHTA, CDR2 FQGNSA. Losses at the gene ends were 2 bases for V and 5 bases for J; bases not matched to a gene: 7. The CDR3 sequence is CASSLHQDRGHEQYF. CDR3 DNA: TGTGCCAGCAGCTTACACCAGGACAGGGGCCACGAGCAGTACTTC.